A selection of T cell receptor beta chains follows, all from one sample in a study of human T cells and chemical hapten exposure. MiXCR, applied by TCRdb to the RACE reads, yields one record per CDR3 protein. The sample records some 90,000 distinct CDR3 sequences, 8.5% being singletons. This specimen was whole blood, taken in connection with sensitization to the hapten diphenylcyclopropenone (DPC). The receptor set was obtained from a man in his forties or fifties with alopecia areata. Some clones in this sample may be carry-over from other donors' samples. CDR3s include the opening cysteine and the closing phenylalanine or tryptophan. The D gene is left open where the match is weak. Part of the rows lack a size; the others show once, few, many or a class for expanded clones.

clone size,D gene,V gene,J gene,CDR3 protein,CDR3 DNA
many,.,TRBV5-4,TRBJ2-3,CASSSMGATDTQYF,TGTGCCAGCAGCTCGATGGGGGCCACAGATACGCAGTATTTT
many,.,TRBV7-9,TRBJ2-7,CASSFEGRYYEQYF,TGTGCCAGCAGCTTCGAAGGGAGGTACTACGAGCAGTACTTC
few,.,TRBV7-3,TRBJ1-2,CASSAGPAGGNYGYTF,TGTGCCAGCAGCGCTGGGCCTGCAGGCGGGAACTATGGCTACACCTTC
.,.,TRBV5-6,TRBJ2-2,CASSAGGRRWTGELFF,TGTGCCAGCTCCGCTGGGGGGAGGCGGTGGACCGGGGAGCTGTTTTTT
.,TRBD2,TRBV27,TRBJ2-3,CASSSLAGVTNTQYF,TGTGCCAGCAGTTCTCTAGCGGGAGTTACGAATACGCAGTATTTT
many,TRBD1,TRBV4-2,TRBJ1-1,CASSQTRTGENTEAFF,TGTGCCAGCAGCCAAACCAGGACAGGTGAAAACACTGAAGCTTTCTTT
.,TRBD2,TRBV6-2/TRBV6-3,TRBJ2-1,CASKVAGSYNEQFF,TGTGCCAGCAAAGTAGCGGGATCCTACAATGAGCAGTTCTTC
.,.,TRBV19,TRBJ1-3,CASSILLDGGPGNTIYF,TGTGCCAGTAGTATTCTCTTGGACGGGGGACCTGGAAACACCATATATTTT
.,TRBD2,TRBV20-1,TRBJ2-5,CSARVFGLAQETQYF,TGCAGTGCTAGAGTTTTCGGACTAGCCCAAGAGACCCAGTACTTC
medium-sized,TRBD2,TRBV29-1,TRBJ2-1,CSVVGGTSEIYNEQFF,TGCAGCGTTGTAGGAGGGACTAGCGAGATATACAATGAGCAGTTCTTC
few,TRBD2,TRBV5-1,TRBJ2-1,CASSLGGLADEQFF,TGCGCCAGCAGCTTAGGGGGACTAGCAGATGAGCAGTTCTTC
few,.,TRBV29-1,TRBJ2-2,CSVVKNTGELFF,TGCAGCGTTGTCAAGAACACCGGGGAGCTGTTTTTT
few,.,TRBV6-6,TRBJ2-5,CASSYPGETQYF,TGTGCCAGCAGTTACCCGGGGGAGACCCAGTACTTC
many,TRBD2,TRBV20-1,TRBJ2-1,CSASSRTSGRGLGNEQFF,TGCAGTGCTAGTTCACGGACTAGCGGGAGGGGTCTCGGCAATGAGCAGTTCTTC
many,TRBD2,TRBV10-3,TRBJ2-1,CAISESRLAGPNGFYNEQFF,TGTGCCATCAGTGAGTCGAGGCTAGCGGGACCAAACGGCTTCTACAATGAGCAGTTCTTC
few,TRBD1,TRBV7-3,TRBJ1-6,CASSIDRGSPLHF,TGTGCCAGCAGCATAGACAGGGGATCACCCCTCCACTTT
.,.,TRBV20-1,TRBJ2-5,CSARPGGFAQETQYF,TGCAGTGCTAGACCGGGGGGCTTCGCCCAGGAGACCCAGTACTTC
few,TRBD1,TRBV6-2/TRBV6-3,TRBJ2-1,CASNPQGARGNEQFF,TGTGCCAGCAATCCCCAGGGGGCTCGGGGCAATGAGCAGTTCTTC
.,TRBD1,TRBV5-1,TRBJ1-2,CASSLGQGFYGYTF,TGCGCCAGCAGCTTGGGACAGGGGTTCTATGGCTACACCTTC
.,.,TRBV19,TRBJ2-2,CASSRDGLTGELFF,TGTGCCAGTAGTAGGGACGGCCTCACCGGGGAGCTGTTTTTT
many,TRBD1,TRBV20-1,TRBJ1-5,CSARGDSTSNQPQHF,TGCAGTGCTAGAGGGGACAGTACTAGCAATCAGCCCCAGCATTTT
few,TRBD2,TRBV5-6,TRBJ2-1,CASSLMSSGRAGEQFF,TGTGCCAGCAGCTTGATGTCTAGCGGGAGGGCCGGTGAGCAGTTCTTC
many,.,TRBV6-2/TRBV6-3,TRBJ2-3,CASRARLADTQYF,TGTGCCAGCAGGGCACGACTAGCAGATACGCAGTATTTT
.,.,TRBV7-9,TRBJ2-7,CASSPTTYEQYF,TGTGCCAGCAGCCCGACTACTTACGAGCAGTACTTC
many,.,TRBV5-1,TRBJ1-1,CASSLRTGNTEAFF,TGCGCCAGCAGCCTACGAACAGGGAACACTGAAGCTTTCTTT
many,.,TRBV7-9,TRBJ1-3,CASSYGLPESGNTIYF,TGTGCCAGCAGCTACGGACTGCCTGAGTCTGGAAACACCATATATTTT
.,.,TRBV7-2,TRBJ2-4,CASNSNQGAKNIQYF,TGTGCCTCGAATTCAAACCAGGGGGCCAAAAACATTCAGTACTTC
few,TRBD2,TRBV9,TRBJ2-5,CASSVGRASGAQETQYF,TGTGCCAGCAGCGTAGGTAGGGCTAGCGGGGCCCAAGAGACCCAGTACTTC
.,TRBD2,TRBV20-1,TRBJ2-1,CSARTSVNEQFF,TGCAGTGCCCGGACTAGCGTTAATGAGCAGTTCTTC
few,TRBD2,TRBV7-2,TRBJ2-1,CASSWGLAGAYNEQFF,TGTGCCAGCAGCTGGGGACTAGCGGGAGCTTACAATGAGCAGTTCTTC
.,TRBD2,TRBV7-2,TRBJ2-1,CASSRGASGAYNEQFF,TGTGCCAGCAGCCGAGGGGCTAGCGGAGCCTACAATGAGCAGTTCTTC
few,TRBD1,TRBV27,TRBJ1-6,CASKPGTDYNSPLHF,TGTGCCAGCAAGCCGGGGACAGACTATAATTCACCCCTCCACTTT
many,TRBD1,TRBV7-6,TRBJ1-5,CASSQGQGYSNQPQHF,TGTGCCAGCAGCCAAGGACAGGGCTATAGCAATCAGCCCCAGCATTTT